The T cell receptor (beta chain) described here comes from a study of blood T cell repertoires in COVID-19. Study-level background: Sites in the United States, Italy and Spain provided acute and convalescent COVID-19 samples. PBMCs, B-cell-depleted T cells, or T cells were the source of the cDNA or gDNA that made up the material.

Under the authors' procedure: Reference gene primer amplification gave nucleated cell count estimates. Clones were read by immunoSEQ multiplex PCR, and TCRdb kept only the in-frame ones, dropping some. V and J calls and clone size are those listed in that table; D and trimming were worked out from the DNA. The sample holds tens of thousands of clones, around nine tenths seen once. CDR1 is MNHEY and CDR2 is SMNVEV in the germline V gene (reference sequence). Trimming took off 1 base at V and 3 bases at J, with 16 bases between the two ends. This CDR3 contains 16 residues. This receptor was identified in a human donor in a cohort sampled during active COVID-19. Material: peripheral blood. This sequence joins TRBV27 and TRBJ2-7, with a tentative D call TRBD1 (5 bases). CDR3 nucleotide sequence: TGTGCCAGCAGTTTATTTCCCCAGACAGATCTCTACGAGCAGTACTTC. The encoded protein is CASSLFPQTDLYEQYF.